The 8 T cell receptor beta chains listed next were all sequenced from one sample in a study of CXCR3-negative and CXCR3-positive naive CD8 T cells. Study conclusions and caveats: CXCR3-negative naive cells had less hydrophobic TRB CDR3s than did CXCR3-positive naive cells.

These receptors lack a known antigen. UMI-labeled 5' RACE TRB cDNA libraries were prepared from the cells. TCRdb reprocessed the 5' RACE reads and stores each CDR3 protein as one record, lacking DNA. This table holds 150,000 to 180,000 distinct CDR3 sequences. The specimen was naive CXCR3+ CD8+ T cells from blood. Specified subset: CD45RO-CCR7+CD27+CD95- naive CD8+ T cells expressing CXCR3 (TNR3+). All receptors derive from a human donor in good health. Some clones in this sample may be carry-over from other donors' samples.

The V call is TRBV14, the J call TRBJ1-1. CDR1 is SGHDN, CDR2 FVKESK, per germline. The CDR3 is 15 amino acids. The CDR3 sequence: CASNPGRELHTEAFF.

The V and J genes are TRBV29-1 and TRBJ2-5; TCRdb's assignment of TRBD1 cannot be checked, as there is no DNA. This CDR3 has 15 amino acids. CDR1 and CDR2 (germline): SQVTM, ANQGSEA. CDR3 loop: CSVPLWDPGSATQYF.

The rearrangement links TRBV11-2 to TRBJ2-3; lacking DNA, the TRBD2 call made by TCRdb goes unchecked. The CDR3 runs 15 residues. Germline assignment: CDR1 SGHAT and CDR2 FQNNGV. This CDR3 is CASSLVGSHTDTQYF.

This chain joins TRBV28 and TRBJ1-1; TCRdb outputs TRBD1, but without DNA this stays unchecked. The CDR3 covers 18 residues. Germline assignment: CDR1 MDHEN and CDR2 SYDVKM. This CDR3 is CASSLSRWRGRVNTEAFF.

The chain is built from TRBV20-1 and TRBJ2-6. Germline V gives CDR1 DFQATT, CDR2 SNEGSKA (reference sequence). The CDR3 consists of 15 residues. The CDR3 sequence is CSARSFSSGANVLTF.

The chain is built from TRBV6-6 and TRBJ2-1; no DNA is available, so the TRBD1 call from TCRdb remains unchecked. The CDR3 is 16 residues long. From germline, CDR1 is MNHNY and CDR2 SVGAGI (reference sequence). Here the CDR3 reads CASSGLTGTDYNEQFF.

The rearrangement links TRBV7-9 to TRBJ2-5; the TRBD2 assignment by TCRdb is unverifiable without DNA. In germline, CDR1 is SEHNR, CDR2 FQNEAQ (reference sequence). The CDR3 length is 16 residues. The CDR3: CASSFETSRSQETQYF.

The V and J genes are TRBV12-3 or TRBV12-4 and TRBJ2-1; TCRdb gives TRBD2 as the D gene, but with no DNA this cannot be confirmed. This CDR3 is built from 14 residues. The CDR3 protein is CASSLGGLYNEQFF.